This TCR beta chain was identified during a study of tumor-infiltrating lymphocytes in oesophageal squamous cell carcinoma. Looked up from germline, CDR1 is SGHTA and CDR2 is FQGNSA. The length of the CDR3 is 16 residues. TCRdb fed the PCR reads into MiXCR, producing one record per CDR3 protein. The repertoire includes 15,000 to 20,000 distinct CDR3 sequences, 35% to 50% of them detected once, and roughly a tenth sits in the top ten. V usage is TRBV7-2 and J usage is TRBJ2-3; 9 bases match TRBD2. Gene TRBJ2-5 matches the end of the DNA better, so the J call may be wrong. The sample was normal esophageal tissue next to the tumor. This sequence was found in a male donor with esophageal squamous cell carcinoma. The CDR3 bases are TGTGCCAGCAGCTTAGGGGTGGTGCGGGGGGGGGAGACCCAGTACTTC. Its protein is CASSLGVVRGGETQYF.